Below, 22 T cell receptor beta chains from the same sample are listed, as sequenced in a study of cytomegalovirus exposure and HLA in healthy donors. PCR involved 60 Vbeta and 13 Jbeta primers. Only in-frame clones appear in the TCRdb table, and some are missing; sequencing was by immunoSEQ multiplex PCR. The table has more than 85,000 clones, around 78% seen once; the top ten hold roughly 6%. Sequences were obtained from PBMCs. These receptors came from a male donor in good health and CMV-seronegative.

The chain couples TRBV19 to TRBJ1-5, with a possible D match to TRBD1 (5 bases). This CDR3 has 14 residues. Deletions cut 7 bases from V and 6 bases from J, with 16 bases between. CDR1 is LNHDA and CDR2 is SQIVND in the germline V gene (reference sequence). CDR3 DNA: TGTGCCAGTAAGACAGAGCCTTTGGGTCAGCCCCAGCATTTT. Translated, it gives CASKTEPLGQPQHF.

The CDR3 sequence is CASSRETSGSFNEQYF. As DNA, the CDR3 is TGTGCCAGCAGCCGAGAGACTAGCGGGAGTTTCAACGAGCAGTACTTC. V is TRBV7-9 and J is TRBJ2-7, with 12 bases matching TRBD2. The CDR3 is 16 residues long. V lost 5 bases and J lost 5; bases outside the gene matches: 10. Germline V gives CDR1 SEHNR, CDR2 FQNEAQ (reference sequence). The complete variable domain, with remaining parts taken from reference TRBV7-9 and TRBJ2-7, reads DTGVSQNPRHKITKRGQNVTFRCDPISEHNRLYWYRQTLGQGPEFLTYFQNEAQLEKSRLLSDRFSAERPKGSFSTLEIQRTEQGDSAMYLCASSRETSGSFNEQYFGPGTRLTVT.

A few counts support this clone. CDR3 nucleotides: TGTGCCAGCCCCTCAGGCAACAGGGAGTCAAATGAAGCTTTCTTT. Its protein product is CASPSGNRESNEAFF. This rearrangement joins TRBV6-5 to TRBJ1-1; D possibly corresponds to TRBD1 (6 bases). V lost 8 bases and J 7 bases, leaving 23 bases between the germline ends. This CDR3 contains 15 residues. Per the germline V gene, CDR1 is MNHEY and CDR2 is SVGAGI.

The V call is TRBV5-4, the J call TRBJ2-1, with 14 bases that match TRBD2. This CDR3 contains 15 residues. V gave up 5 bases and J gave up 8 bases; unmatched junction bases: 6. Looked up from germline, CDR1 is SGHNT and CDR2 is YYREEE (reference sequence). CDR3 region: CASRGGLAGDHEQFF. The CDR3 DNA is TGTGCCAGCAGGGGGGGACTAGCGGGAGATCATGAGCAGTTCTTC.

The J gene is TRBJ2-1, the V gene TRBV6-1; D is perhaps TRBD2 (6 bases). V lost 4 bases, J lost 3 bases, and 7 bases lay in between. The germline CDR1 and CDR2 sequences are MNHNS and SASEGT. CDR3 size: 13 residues. CDR3 coding DNA: TGTGCCAGCAGTGGGCGGGGCTACAATGAGCAGTTCTTC. It yields the protein CASSGRGYNEQFF.

This clone has just a few counts. V and J are TRBV28 and TRBJ2-1; 8 positions agree with TRBD2. The CDR3 sequence is 18 residues long. V was clipped by 2 bases and J by 7 bases; unmatched bases: 16. Germline V CDR1 and CDR2: MDHEN, SYDVKM. This chain's CDR3 is CASSLQALLAEAKNEQFF. The CDR3 DNA is TGTGCCAGCAGTTTACAGGCCCTACTAGCGGAAGCCAAGAATGAGCAGTTCTTC.

The sample holds a few counts of this clone. The chain uses TRBV27 and TRBJ2-7, with D tentatively TRBD2 (6 bases). This CDR3 has 15 amino acids. The V end was cut by 5 bases, the J end by 9 bases, with 23 bases between. CDR1 and CDR2 from the germline V gene are MNHEY and SMNVEV (reference sequence). The CDR3 DNA reads as TGTGCCAGCAGTCCCTTAGGACGGGGGTTAATGCGGCAGTACTTC. Protein product: CASSPLGRGLMRQYF.

J is TRBJ2-5 and V is TRBV7-6, with 9 bases identical to TRBD2. This CDR3 is built from 16 residues. Germline lookup yields CDR1 SGHVS and CDR2 FNYEAQ. Trimming cost V 5 bases and J 0 bases; bases outside gene matches: 7. The CDR3, as DNA: TGTGCCAGCAGCCCCAGCGGGAGGTCGTACCAAGAGACCCAGTACTTC. Translated: CASSPSGRSYQETQYF.

The chain uses TRBV18 and TRBJ2-2; the match to TRBD2 covers 7 bases. V was pared by 4 bases and J by 1 base, with 12 bases of the junction left unmatched. This CDR3 has 18 residues. Germline V gene sequence: CDR1 KGHSH, CDR2 LQKENI. In DNA, the CDR3 is TGTGCCAGCTCACTCTACAGCGCGGGACTAAAGAACACCGGGGAGCTGTTTTTT. It yields the protein CASSLYSAGLKNTGELFF.

V gene TRBV4-3 combines with J gene TRBJ2-1; 10 nucleotides line up with TRBD1. V trimming: 4 bases; J trimming: 0 bases; junction bases outside the gene matches: 6. The CDR3 totals 17 residues. Germline-derived CDR1 and CDR2 are LGHNA and YSLEER. In DNA, the CDR3 is TGCGCCAGCAGCCCGGACAGGGGGACCTCCTCCTACAATGAGCAGTTCTTC. Its protein is CASSPDRGTSSYNEQFF.

V gene TRBV5-1 combines with J gene TRBJ2-3; possible D gene TRBD1, 5 bases. Trimming pared 5 bases from V and 6 bases from J, leaving 13 bases between. CDR3 size: 13 residues. The germline CDR1 and CDR2 sequences are SGHRS and YFSETQ. The CDR3 DNA follows: TGCGCCAGCAGACCAGGGATCTCCGATACGCAGTATTTT. Translation gives CASRPGISDTQYF.

This clone was seen only once. The chain links TRBV7-2 to TRBJ2-7; 15 nucleotides align to TRBD2. The V gene end was trimmed by 4 bases and the J gene end by 1 base; junction bases not matched to a gene: 2. The CDR3 is 16 residues long. Germline V gene lookup returns CDR1 SGHTA and CDR2 FQGNSA. The CDR3, as DNA: TGTGCCAGCAGCTGGGGACTAGCGGGAGGTTCCTACGAGCAGTACTTC. Translation gives CASSWGLAGGSYEQYF.

This clone was detected a few times. This chain connects TRBV18 to TRBJ2-7; 10 nucleotides align to TRBD2. The V segment lost 6 bases and the J segment 4 bases; nucleotides outside the gene matches: 3. CDR1 and CDR2 from the germline V gene are KGHSH and LQKENI. This CDR3 has 13 residues. The CDR3 bases are TGTGCCAGCTCGAGGACTAGCGGTTACGAGCAGTACTTC. Its protein is CASSRTSGYEQYF. The variable domain in full, with the rest retrieved from reference TRBV18 and TRBJ2-7, is NAGVMQNPRHLVRRRGQEARLRCSPMKGHSHVYWYRQLPEEGLKFMVYLQKENIIDESGMPKERFSAEFPKEGPSILRIQQVVRGDSAAYFCASSRTSGYEQYFGPGTRLTVT.

The rearrangement joins TRBV4-2 to TRBJ2-1, with 7 bases matching TRBD2. The CDR3 has 16 amino acids. J gave up 0 bases and V 8 bases, and 10 bases lay outside the gene matches. CDR1 and CDR2 (germline): LGHNA, YNFKEQ. The CDR3 region is CASGYQTSDSYNEQFF. Here the CDR3 DNA reads TGTGCCAGCGGGTATCAAACTAGCGACTCCTACAATGAGCAGTTCTTC.

This chain uses TRBV7-2 with TRBJ2-3; a weak D match, TRBD2 (6 bases). Germline CDR1 is SGHTA and CDR2 is FQGNSA. V was shortened by 5 bases and J by 0 bases, with 18 bases between the two germline ends. This CDR3 is built from 17 residues. The CDR3 protein is CASSRRGRSGSTDTQYF. Written as DNA, the CDR3 is TGTGCCAGCAGCCGTAGGGGAAGGAGCGGGAGCACAGATACGCAGTATTTT.

CDR3 bases: TGTGCCAGTACGGCCAGGGAAGGAGGCTACACCTTC. Translated: CASTAREGGYTF. The rearrangement uses TRBV19 and TRBJ1-2; tentatively, D is TRBD1 (5 bases). Germline loops: CDR1 LNHDA, CDR2 SQIVND (reference sequence). The CDR3 is 12 amino acids. V lost 7 bases and J 8 bases, leaving 14 bases between the germline ends. Looking up the rest from reference TRBV19 and TRBJ1-2 gives the full variable domain: DGGITQSPKYLFRKEGQNVTLSCEQNLNHDAMYWYRQDPGQGLRLIYYSQIVNDFQKGDIAEGYSVSREKKESFPLTVTSAQKNPTAFYLCASTAREGGYTFGSGTRLTVV.

The chain carries TRBV10-1 and TRBJ2-4; TRBD1 matches 11 bases. With V trimmed by 6 bases and J by 8 bases, 9 bases remained unmatched. The germline gives CDR1 WNHNN, CDR2 SYGVQD (reference sequence). The CDR3 spans 15 residues. The chain's CDR3 is CASSAGQGAGDIQYF. CDR3 in DNA: TGCGCCAGCAGCGCAGGACAGGGGGCTGGCGACATTCAGTACTTC.

This clone turned up a few times. This rearrangement joins TRBV7-6 to TRBJ2-2; D not resolved. Germline loops: CDR1 SGHVS, CDR2 FNYEAQ. V lost 11 bases and J lost 1, with 14 bases in between. This CDR3 is built from 14 residues. The CDR3: CAVRNGLNTGELFF. The CDR3 DNA reads as TGTGCCGTCAGGAACGGCCTGAACACCGGGGAGCTGTTTTTT.

The chain uses TRBV19 and TRBJ1-2, with 7 bases fitting TRBD1. The V and J ends lost 6 bases and 4 bases, in that order; junction bases with no gene match: 8. This CDR3 is 14 amino acids long. The germline V gene has CDR1 LNHDA and CDR2 SQIVND (reference sequence). CDR3 residues: CASSPTGSTYGYTF. Written as DNA, the CDR3 is TGTGCCAGTAGCCCGACAGGGAGCACCTATGGCTACACCTTC.

The gene calls are TRBV5-6 and TRBJ2-1; 7 nucleotides line up with TRBD2. Trimming removed 1 base from V and 6 bases from J; junction bases left unmatched: 10. This CDR3 is 16 amino acids long. Germline V gene lookup returns CDR1 SGHDT and CDR2 YYEEEE. The CDR3 region is CASSLFRGRASNEQFF. CDR3 in DNA: TGTGCCAGCAGCTTGTTTCGTGGGAGGGCCAGCAATGAGCAGTTCTTC.

The chain recombines TRBV30 with TRBJ1-3; D call uncertain. Germline values: CDR1 GTSNPN, CDR2 SVGIG (reference sequence). The CDR3 runs 13 residues. V was cut by 3 bases and J by 4 bases, with 10 bases left in between. CDR3 DNA: TGTGCCTGGAGGGGCCCGCCCGGAAACACCATATATTTT. This translates into CAWRGPPGNTIYF.

The DNA of the CDR3 is TGCGCCAGCAGTGCCAGCGGAAGCACAGATACGCAGTATTTT. This gives the protein CASSASGSTDTQYF. The genes are TRBV10-1 and TRBJ2-3; D might be TRBD2 (5 bases). This CDR3 has 14 amino acids. CDR1 and CDR2 (germline): WNHNN, SYGVQD (reference sequence). The V end was cut by 4 bases, the J end by 0 bases, with 8 bases between.